This T cell receptor beta chain was documented in a study of T cell clones after liver transplantation (dated by TCRdb to the late 2010s). Broadly, across the study: The samples were obtained from ITN030ST, a randomized trial that attempted immunosuppression withdrawal within 2 years after liver transplantation. After a pre-transplant mixed lymphocyte reaction, TCRbeta sequencing was used to pinpoint donor-reactive T cell clones, which were subsequently tracked in post-transplant blood. As an antigen-independent comparator for donor-reactive sequences, third party-reactive TCRbeta sequences were also identified from pre-transplant MLRs. Three of the eight recipients were HCV-positive; the others were transplanted for non-autoimmune, non-viral indications. No induction therapy was given to the subjects, and standard immunosuppression was administered until randomization at 12-24 months post-transplant. Tolerance was defined as complete withdrawal of immunosuppression for at least one year without a rise in liver enzymes beyond twice the upper limit of normal. Blood samples were collected pre-transplant, pre-randomization before withdrawal, and post-randomization after either complete withdrawal or failed withdrawal. Of the 8 liver transplant recipients making up the studied cohort, 3 were classified as tolerant and 5 as non-tolerant.

Notes on this clone: Its antigen is not yet known. Base-call qualities are not available, and no considerably larger clone is one nucleotide away.

Frozen genomic DNA underwent high-throughput TCRbeta CDR3 sequencing by immunoSEQ, including PCR amplification, mapping, bias correction and internal controls. From the authors' description of their analysis: Only productive rearrangements were retained, with each unique TCRbeta sequence defined by its CDR3 nucleotide sequence together with its V and J gene. A sequence counted as donor-reactive only if the sequence showed at least 5-fold expansion in CFSE-low cells compared with unstimulated pre-transplant cells and had a frequency of at least 0.01%. To ensure at least 90% detection power, minimum frequency thresholds were set for each subject based on that subject's lowest-template unstimulated sample. Jensen-Shannon divergence between the top 1000 TCRbeta sequences post-transplant and pre-transplant was used to measure repertoire turnover. Two-sided Fisher's exact tests were used to test for changes in how often donor-reactive sequences were detected. TCRdb holds this immuneACCESS table with in-frame rearrangements only. Some clones are missing; in checked studies, unresolved V genes explain under half, and the rest has no known cause. V and J calls and clone size are those listed in that table; D and trimming were worked out from the DNA. The sample records some 110,000 clones, over 75% of which are singletons. Approximately 0.78% of the sample belongs to the ten largest clones.

The CDR3, cysteine through phenylalanine, is 14 amino acids long. Kept here is only the CDR3 DNA, which spans 42 bases and is read in frame from base 1. CDR1 and CDR2, per the germline V gene, are LGHNT and FRNRAP. V and J lose 2 bases and 2 bases, and a span of 10 bases separates them. Paper-wide results and their limitations: The conclusions were considered preliminary, being limited by small, heterogeneous patient numbers and non-standardized post-transplant time points. Because no allograft tissue specimens were available, donor-reactive T cells may have migrated into the graft instead of being deleted. In 5 of 8 subjects, regardless of tolerance or HCV status, circulating donor-reactive CD4 TCRbeta sequences dropped significantly post-transplant. A greater decline was seen for donor-reactive sequences than for third party-reactive sequences, suggesting partial antigen-specific deletion unrelated to withdrawal success. In two subjects, low numbers of available donor cells limited the measurable donor-reactive repertoire. After accounting for repertoire turnover, donor-reactive detection was significantly reduced in 7 of 8 subjects for CD4 and 8 of 8 for CD8.

Unstimulated PBMCs, after thawing, were stained for CD3, CD4 and CD8 and then FACS-sorted into CD3+CD4+ and CD3+CD8+ populations. Each of the 8 studied subjects was randomized to immunosuppression withdrawal. The Qiagen DNeasy Blood and Tissue Kit was used for genomic DNA isolation. The origin of this receptor is a human patient who received a liver transplant. Post transplant, some T cells may arise from the graft donor. The chain was built from TRBV12-5 and TRBJ2-7; the D gene identity is not certain. This specimen consisted of CD4+ T cells from blood, obtained 12 months after liver transplant. The CDR3 here reads CASGLTPGPYEQYF. The DNA sequence reads TGTGCTAGTGGTTTGACGCCTGGGCCCTACGAGCAGTACTTC.